The entry that follows covers one T cell receptor (beta chain) sequence. Primers used in a second PCR of about 7 to 12 cycles were a sample-barcoded 5' primer and a J-beta primer mix. TCRdb re-called the 5' RACE reads with MiXCR, one entry per CDR3 protein. The sample consists of hundreds of thousands of distinct CDR3 sequences, 20% to 25% of them appearing once. This entry is derived from a study of blood T cells in healthy people across ages. Germline assignment: CDR1 SNHLY and CDR2 FYNNEI. V gave up 6 bases and J gave up 2 bases, with 14 bases separating them. This CDR3 has 15 amino acids. Sequencing input: blood. This chain joins TRBV2 and TRBJ2-4, with D possibly being TRBD2 (6 bases). This sequence was found in a man in his 70s in good health. CDR3 sequence: CASRAPGLTKNIQYF. CDR3 nucleotides: TGTGCCAGCAGGGCGCCGGGACTTACCAAAAACATTCAGTACTTC.